This T cell receptor (beta chain) was found in a study of blood T cell repertoires in COVID-19. Study in general: Some COVID-19 samples were acute and others convalescent; all came from the United States, Italy and Spain.

The germline CDR1 and CDR2 sequences are MNHNY and SVGAGI (reference sequence). After removal of 10 bases from V and 2 bases from J, the junction contained 2 bases not matched to a gene. The CDR3 runs 12 residues. Source study methods: Nucleated cell number was recorded as an estimate derived from reference gene primer amplification. Profiled with immunoSEQ multiplex PCR; TCRdb holds only in-frame clones, not every one. V, J and clone size derive from that table, while D and trimming were established from the DNA sequence. The sample shows roughly 150,000 clones, about 81% of them seen only once. This receptor was obtained from a woman at least 80 years old with acute or convalescent COVID-19. The sample consisted of peripheral blood. The V and J genes are TRBV6-6 and TRBJ1-5, with TRBD1 matching 7 bases. CDR3 sequence (DNA): TGTGCCAACACAGGGGGCAATCAGCCCCAGCATTTT. Its protein product is CANTGGNQPQHF.